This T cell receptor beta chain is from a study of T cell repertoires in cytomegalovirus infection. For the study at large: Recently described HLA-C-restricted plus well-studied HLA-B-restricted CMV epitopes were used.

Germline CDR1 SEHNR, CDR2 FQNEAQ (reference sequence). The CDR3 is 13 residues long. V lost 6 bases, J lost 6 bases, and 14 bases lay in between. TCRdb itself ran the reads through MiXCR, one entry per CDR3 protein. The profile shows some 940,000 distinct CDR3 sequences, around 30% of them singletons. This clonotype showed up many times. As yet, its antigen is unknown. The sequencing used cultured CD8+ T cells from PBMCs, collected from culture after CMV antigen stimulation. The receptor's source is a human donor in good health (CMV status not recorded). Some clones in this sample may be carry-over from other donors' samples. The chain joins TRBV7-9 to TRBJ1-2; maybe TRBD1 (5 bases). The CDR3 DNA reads TGTGCCAGCAGGCCCCCCCAGGGAGATGGCTACACCTTC. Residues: CASRPPQGDGYTF.